This TCR beta chain was sequenced in a study of control samples from healthy donors and cancer patients. Trimming cost V 2 bases and J 3 bases, with 8 bases left between them. Germline V gene sequence: CDR1 SGDLS, CDR2 YYNGEE. The CDR3 spans 13 residues. TCRdb keeps only in-frame clones here, not all; method: immunoSEQ multiplex PCR. This sample has 45,000 to 60,000 clones; roughly 87% occur once, and the top ten carry over 13%. Sequencing was done on a sample of PBMCs. This receptor was identified in a man in his sixties with head and neck cancer. The chain is built from TRBV9 and TRBJ1-1; D unclear. The CDR3 loop reads CASSVRMDTEAFF. The CDR3 nucleotides read TGTGCCAGCAGCGTCCGGATGGACACTGAAGCTTTCTTT. Full variable domain (rest looked up from reference TRBV9 and TRBJ1-1): DSGVTQTPKHLITATGQRVTLRCSPRSGDLSVYWYQQSLDQGLQFLIQYYNGEERAKGNILERFSAQQFPDLHSELNLSSLELGDSALYFCASSVRMDTEAFFGQGTRLTVV.